This is a list of T cell receptor beta chains from one sample in a study of blood T cell repertoires in COVID-19. The data were produced by immunoSEQ multiplex PCR, yet TCRdb's version contains in-frame clones alone and is incomplete. The table lists 90,000 to 100,000 clones, roughly 72% of them singletons, with 20% to 25% in the top ten. The sequenced sample was peripheral blood. The receptors derive from a woman aged 60-70 years in a cohort sampled during active or convalescent COVID-19. The CDR3 runs from the conserved cysteine through the conserved F or W. A D gene is named only where the DNA matches it firmly. Size is omitted from some rows. Given values are once, few, many or a class for expanded clones.

abundance	v_gene	j_gene	d_gene	len	CDR3nt	CDR3aa
.	TRBV7-3	TRBJ2-7	TRBD1	12	TGTGCCAGCAGCTTAGGGGACAGGGAGCAGTACTTC	CASSLGDREQYF
.	TRBV7-8	TRBJ1-1	.	18	TGTGCCAGCAGCTTCCTTACAGGGATAGCAGGATGGAACACTGAAGCTTTCTTT	CASSFLTGIAGWNTEAFF
.	TRBV7-9	TRBJ2-5	TRBD2	17	TGTGCCAGCAGCTTAAGGGCTAGCGGGGGCCCCCAAGAGACCCAGTACTTC	CASSLRASGGPQETQYF
.	TRBV5-1	TRBJ2-3	.	15	TGCGCCAGCAGCTTGGCACCGGGGAGATGGGATACGCAGTATTTT	CASSLAPGRWDTQYF
.	TRBV27	TRBJ2-3	TRBD1	17	TGTGCCAGCAGTCTACGACAGGGGGCTGTGAGCACAGATACGCAGTATTTT	CASSLRQGAVSTDTQYF
.	TRBV5-1	TRBJ1-5	.	14	TGCGCCAGCAGCTTGGGGGGCGTCAATCAGCCCCAGCATTTT	CASSLGGVNQPQHF
.	TRBV6-6	TRBJ1-2	.	15	TGTGCCAGCAGTTACATTGGGGGCGCGCCCTATGGCTACACCTTC	CASSYIGGAPYGYTF
.	TRBV5-1	TRBJ2-7	TRBD1	15	TGCGCCAGCAGCCCAAGGACAGGGCTCTCCTACGAGCAGTACTTC	CASSPRTGLSYEQYF
.	TRBV5-8	TRBJ2-7	.	15	TGTGCCAGCAGCTTCACGGACTACAACTCCTACGAGCAGTACTTC	CASSFTDYNSYEQYF
.	TRBV5-1	TRBJ1-2	.	14	TGCGCCAGCAGCCGACCGGGACAACTATATGGCTACACCTTC	CASSRPGQLYGYTF
.	TRBV27	TRBJ1-2	.	13	TGTGCCAGCGCTAGTCGATCTAACTATGGCTACACCTTC	CASASRSNYGYTF
.	TRBV6-1	TRBJ2-6	TRBD1	16	TGTGCCAGCAGTGAAGACGGACAGGTCCGGGCCAACGTCCTGACTTTC	CASSEDGQVRANVLTF
.	TRBV7-9	TRBJ2-7	TRBD1	15	TGTGCCAGCAGACCGACCGGGACAGGTCCCTTCGAGCAGTACTTC	CASRPTGTGPFEQYF
.	TRBV11-3	TRBJ2-5	TRBD1	13	TGTGCCAGCAAAAAGACAGGGACGGAGACCCAGTACTTC	CASKKTGTETQYF
many	TRBV12-3/TRBV12-4	TRBJ2-7	.	13	TGTGCCAGCAGTCCCGGGCCGGCGGGCGAGCAGTACTTC	CASSPGPAGEQYF
.	TRBV4-1	TRBJ2-2	TRBD2	18	TGCGCCAGCAGCACTTGGCGGACAGCGGGGGTCCTCACCGGGGAGCTGTTTTTT	CASSTWRTAGVLTGELFF
many	TRBV18	TRBJ2-7	.	14	TGTGCCAGCTCACCGGGGCAGGGGCGTTACGAGCAGTACTTC	CASSPGQGRYEQYF
.	TRBV6-5	TRBJ2-3	TRBD1	14	TGTGCCACCTGCCCGGGACAGCTCACAGATACGCAGTATTTT	CATCPGQLTDTQYF
few	TRBV5-6	TRBJ2-7	.	14	TGTGCCAGCAGTCTGCCCGGGGATTCCTACGAGCAGTACTTC	CASSLPGDSYEQYF
.	TRBV30	TRBJ2-3	TRBD2	17	TGTGCCTGGAGTCCGGGGGACTACCGAATAAGCACAGATACGCAGTATTTT	CAWSPGDYRISTDTQYF
.	TRBV5-4	TRBJ2-1	.	15	TGTGCCAGCAGCTCACCATCGGGAGTATACAATGAGCAGTTCTTC	CASSSPSGVYNEQFF
.	TRBV27	TRBJ1-2	.	13	TGTGCCAGCAGTTTAACACAGGGCTATGGCTACACCTTC	CASSLTQGYGYTF
.	TRBV27	TRBJ1-1	TRBD1	14	TGTGCCAGCAACCGACAGGGGGCGAACACTGAAGCTTTCTTT	CASNRQGANTEAFF
.	TRBV4-2	TRBJ2-4	.	16	TGTGCCAGCAGCGCCCACAGAAAGGGGGACAAAAACATTCAGTACTTC	CASSAHRKGDKNIQYF
few	TRBV6-5	TRBJ2-7	.	11	TGTGCCAGCAGTTACTCCGGGGAGCAGTACTTC	CASSYSGEQYF
.	TRBV7-7	TRBJ2-2	TRBD1	15	TGTGCCAGCAGCCCATGGACAGGGAACACCGGGGAGCTGTTTTTT	CASSPWTGNTGELFF
.	TRBV19	TRBJ1-1	TRBD1	15	TGTGCCACTACGCGGGACAGAAATAACCCCACTGAAGCTTTCTTT	CATTRDRNNPTEAFF
.	TRBV4-1	TRBJ1-1	.	13	TGCGCCAGCAGCCTCCCTCGGAGGACTGAAGCTTTCTTT	CASSLPRRTEAFF
.	TRBV5-6	TRBJ2-5	TRBD2	16	TGTGCCAGCAGCTTGGGGGATGCTAGCGGATTAGAGACCCAGTACTTC	CASSLGDASGLETQYF
.	TRBV28	TRBJ1-1	TRBD1	12	TGTGCCAGCAGGCGGAGACAGGGGGGAGCTTTCTTT	CASRRRQGGAFF
.	TRBV7-3	TRBJ1-2	TRBD1	15	TGTGCCAGCAGCTCTCAACAGGGGGCTAGTAGTGGCTACACCTTC	CASSSQQGASSGYTF
.	TRBV27	TRBJ2-5	TRBD1	15	TGTGCCAGCAGCCCCCGGGACAGGGGGCGTGAGACCCAGTACTTC	CASSPRDRGRETQYF
.	TRBV11-2	TRBJ1-2	.	13	TGTGCCAGCAGCTTGAGCAGCGGGTTGGGCTACACCTTC	CASSLSSGLGYTF
.	TRBV7-9	TRBJ2-7	TRBD2	15	TGTGCCAGCAGCTCCGCTAGCGGGGATTCCTACGAGCAGTACTTC	CASSSASGDSYEQYF
.	TRBV28	TRBJ2-7	.	17	TGTGCCAGCAGTTTAGCGTATATGGGGGGGCAGCGACGCGAGCAGTACTTC	CASSLAYMGGQRREQYF
.	TRBV2	TRBJ1-1	.	11	TGTGCCAGCAGCGTGAGGGCAGAAGCTTTCTTT	CASSVRAEAFF
.	TRBV7-8	TRBJ2-4	.	15	TGTGCCAGCAGCCGGGGCCCAGGAGCCAAAAACATTCAGTACTTC	CASSRGPGAKNIQYF
.	TRBV19	TRBJ2-7	.	13	TGTGCCAGTGGAAGTCGGACAGTCATGGGGCAGTACTTC	CASGSRTVMGQYF
.	TRBV28	TRBJ2-5	TRBD2	18	TGTGCCAGCAGTTTATCCCCCGGGGGTAGCGGGGGCCAAGAGACCCAGTACTTC	CASSLSPGGSGGQETQYF
.	TRBV5-6	TRBJ1-3	.	16	TGTGCCAGCAGCTTGGTGCCGGTAAGCTCTGGAAACACCATATATTTT	CASSLVPVSSGNTIYF
.	TRBV5-5	TRBJ2-7	.	14	TGTGCCAGCAGCAACAGGGAGAGAACCTACGAGCAGTACTTC	CASSNRERTYEQYF
.	TRBV6-2/TRBV6-3	TRBJ2-1	TRBD2	17	TGTGCCAGCAGTCGGGGACTAGCGGGGACAGACGGTAATGAGCAGTTCTTC	CASSRGLAGTDGNEQFF
.	TRBV7-9	TRBJ2-5	TRBD2	16	TGTGCCAGCAGCTTCGGACTAGCGGTGGACCAAGAGACCCAGTACTTC	CASSFGLAVDQETQYF
.	TRBV11-3	TRBJ2-1	.	16	TGTGCCAGCAGCTTAAATTTCGGACAGTCCAACAATGAGCAGTTCTTC	CASSLNFGQSNNEQFF
.	TRBV3-1/TRBV3-2	TRBJ2-1	.	17	TGTGCCAGCAGCCAAGGGATGAACACAGCGGTCCGGGGTGAGCAGTTCTTC	CASSQGMNTAVRGEQFF
few	TRBV7-9	TRBJ1-6	TRBD1	17	TGTGCCAGCAGCGTAGGGGGAGGAGCAGGGGGTAGTTCACCCCTCCACTTT	CASSVGGGAGGSSPLHF
.	TRBV28	TRBJ2-7	.	14	TGTGCCAGCAGGATCGGGGGGCCAAACTACGAGCAGTACTTC	CASRIGGPNYEQYF
.	TRBV10-3	TRBJ1-2	TRBD1	13	TGTGCCATCAGTGGGGGGACAGGGGAAGGCTACACCTTC	CAISGGTGEGYTF
few	TRBV28	TRBJ2-3	.	13	TGTGCCAGCAGTCGGGGGTCCACAGATACGCAGTATTTT	CASSRGSTDTQYF